This entry features one T cell receptor beta chain sequence. Its target is not known. This sample was included in a study of graft-versus-host responses after intestinal transplantation. Germline V gene sequence: CDR1 SGHRS, CDR2 YFSETQ. This CDR3 is 11 amino acids long. V lost 2 bases and J 5 bases, leaving 3 bases between the germline ends. Whole-study results and caveats: The study associated peak circulating GvH clone levels with early post-transplant HvG declines.

Generated by immunoSEQ multiplex PCR, the TCRdb table keeps only in-frame clones and is missing some. The table shows approximately 58,000 clones, with around 90% occurring only once. Source: PBMCs, taken 26 days after transplant. The origin of this receptor is a human patient who received an intestinal transplant, so some T cells may come from the graft donor. This chain links TRBV5-1 with TRBJ2-3; D gene uncertain. The CDR3 protein is CASSFGDTQYF. The CDR3 nucleotides are TGCGCCAGCAGCTTCGGAGATACGCAGTATTTT.